A single count supports the clone carrying this TCR beta chain. This entry belongs to a study of PD-1 blockade in mismatch repair-deficient tumors. Using immunoSEQ multiplex PCR, the repertoire was profiled, and TCRdb retains in-frame clones only, with some absent. The sample records tens of thousands of clones, 65% to 85% being singletons. V gave up 4 bases and J gave up 4 bases, with 12 bases separating them. Looked up from germline, CDR1 is MGHRA and CDR2 is YSYEKL. The CDR3 length is 14 residues. The V and J genes are TRBV4-1 and TRBJ2-3, with a weak D call TRBD2 (5 bases). The TCR was taken from an adult with mismatch repair-deficient cancer. This specimen was peripheral blood, taken 44 weeks after starting pembrolizumab. The CDR3 is CASSRADFADTQYF. Here the CDR3 DNA reads TGCGCCAGCAGCCGAGCGGATTTTGCAGATACGCAGTATTTT.